This record looks at one T cell receptor (beta chain) sequence and its context. Together with a sample-barcoded 5' primer, a J-beta primer mix was included in a second PCR lasting about 6 to 11 cycles. MiXCR, applied by TCRdb to the 5' RACE reads, yields one record per CDR3 protein. The sample has approximately 1,700,000 distinct CDR3 sequences; roughly two fifths are singletons. The CDR3 covers 14 residues. The V end was cut by 6 bases, the J end by 2 bases, with 12 bases between. From germline, CDR1 is ENHRY and CDR2 SYGVKD. Samples had at least 6 million PBMCs isolated from them. The data were taken from a study of blood T cells in healthy people across ages.

This receptor was obtained from a human donor in good health. What was sequenced was blood. V gene TRBV10-3 combines with J gene TRBJ2-3, with a possible D match to TRBD1 (5 bases). The CDR3 protein is CAISLRQNTDTQYF. In nucleotides, the CDR3 is TGTGCCATCAGCTTAAGACAGAACACAGATACGCAGTATTTT.